Each of the 7 T cell receptor beta chains below was sequenced from the same sample in a study of cytotoxic CD8 clonotypes in ibrutinib-treated CLL (dated by TCRdb to about 2021). The library came from the immunoSEQ multiplex PCR assay. TCRdb's version of the immuneACCESS table is confined to in-frame rearrangements and falls short of the full clone set. An unresolved V gene accounts for under half of the shortfall where checked; the remainder is of unknown origin. The sample table records approximately 170,000 clones; roughly 88% of these occur just once. Around 3.1% of the sample is in the top ten clones. This specimen's time point label, interpreted: progressive disease on ibrutinib. The material was PBMCs, obtained at disease progression, from a patient treated with ibrutinib. Receptor source: a human donor with chronic lymphocytic leukemia.

The chain is built from TRBV10-3 and TRBJ1-1; D remains unclear. The CDR3 extends over 15 amino acids. Per the germline V gene, CDR1 is ENHRY and CDR2 is SYGVKD. V was clipped by 3 bases and J by 4 bases, with 15 bases between them. DNA of the CDR3: TGTGCCATCAGTGAAGGAGGTGGTCGGGGCACTGAAGCTTTCTTT. It encodes CAISEGGGRGTEAFF.

This clone was picked up a small number of times. V and J are TRBV29-1 and TRBJ2-7; TRBD2 aligns across 12 bases. Germline lookup yields CDR1 SQVTM and CDR2 ANQGSEA. The CDR3 is made up of 14 amino acids. V was pared by 7 bases and J by 2 bases, with 6 bases of the junction left unmatched. CDR3 DNA: TGCAGCGCCGCTCGACTAGCGGGAGCCTACGAGCAGTACTTC. It yields the protein CSAARLAGAYEQYF.

This rearrangement joins TRBV5-1 to TRBJ1-2; 7 nucleotides align to TRBD1. V trimming: 3 bases; J trimming: 3 bases; junction bases outside the gene matches: 11. This CDR3 has 16 residues. The germline gives CDR1 SGHRS, CDR2 YFSETQ. Written as DNA, the CDR3 is TGCGCCAGCAGCTCGCACACCCGGGACAGATACTATGGCTACACCTTC. It yields the protein CASSSHTRDRYYGYTF. The full variable domain, its missing parts supplied by reference TRBV5-1 and TRBJ1-2, is KAGVTQTPRYLIKTRGQQVTLSCSPISGHRSVSWYQQTPGQGLQFLFEYFSETQRNKGNFPGRFSGRQFSNSRSEMNVSTLELGDSALYLCASSSHTRDRYYGYTFGSGTRLTVV.

Here the CDR3 reads CASSISNSGNTIYF. For the CDR3, the DNA is TGTGCCAGTAGTATAAGCAACTCTGGAAACACCATATATTTT. The chain recombines TRBV19 with TRBJ1-3; D uncertain. Germline CDR1 reads LNHDA; CDR2 reads SQIVND (reference sequence). The V end was cut by 2 bases, the J end by 0 bases, with 5 bases between. This CDR3 region has 14 residues.

V gene TRBV11-3 combines with J gene TRBJ2-7; no definite D call. Germline V lookup: CDR1 SGHNT, CDR2 YENEEA. The V and J ends lost 1 base and 4 bases respectively, with 14 bases between them. The CDR3 is 15 amino acids. Here the CDR3 reads CASSLGGGVTYEQYF. DNA of the CDR3: TGTGCCAGCAGCTTAGGAGGTGGGGTCACATACGAGCAGTACTTC.

V usage is TRBV11-2 and J usage is TRBJ1-1, with D perhaps matching TRBD1 (5 bases). The CDR3 extends over 14 amino acids. V was cut by 10 bases and J by 1 base, with 16 bases left in between. Germline CDR1 and CDR2: SGHAT and FQNNGV. The CDR3 loop is CATARREENTEAFF. For the CDR3, the DNA is TGTGCCACGGCTCGCAGGGAAGAGAACACTGAAGCTTTCTTT. The variable domain in full, with the rest retrieved from reference TRBV11-2 and TRBJ1-1, is EAGVAQSPRYKIIEKRQSVAFWCNPISGHATLYWYQQILGQGPKLLIQFQNNGVVDDSQLPKDRFSAERLKGVDSTLKIQPAKLEDSAVYLCATARREENTEAFFGQGTRLTVV.

This clone is a singleton in its sample. The chain carries TRBV4-1 and TRBJ1-5; possibly TRBD1 for D (5 bases). Germline V gene sequence: CDR1 MGHRA, CDR2 YSYEKL. The CDR3 runs 14 residues. Trimming stripped 1 base from V and 7 bases from J, with 11 bases between. DNA of the CDR3: TGCGCCAGCAGCCAAGGAGGGGAGTGGCAGCCCCAGCATTTT. This codes for CASSQGGEWQPQHF.